This TCR beta chain was recorded in a study of blood T cell repertoires in COVID-19. Study at large: Samples came from the United States, Italy and Spain, spanning acute and convalescent COVID-19.

This clone has just a few counts. Original handling: Estimates of nucleated cell counts were drawn from the amplification of reference gene primers. Repertoires were generated with immunoSEQ multiplex PCR, while TCRdb's copy carries only in-frame clones and drops some. V, J and clone size are taken as reported in that table, and D and trimming were inferred from the DNA itself. Of approximately 65,000 clones in the sample, around 79% are singletons; the top ten hold roughly 18%. Germline-derived CDR1 and CDR2 are SNHLY and FYNNEI. V was trimmed by 3 bases and J by 2 bases, leaving 12 bases between them. This CDR3 has 15 amino acids.

Sequencing was carried out using peripheral blood. The receptor was isolated from a man aged 60-69 years with acute or convalescent COVID-19. The J gene is TRBJ2-3, the V gene TRBV2, with D perhaps matching TRBD2 (5 bases). CDR3 sequence: CASSDPSGFTDTQYF. Here the CDR3 DNA reads TGTGCCAGCAGTGACCCAAGCGGATTCACAGATACGCAGTATTTT.